The rows below give T cell receptor beta chains drawn from one sample of a study of spatial heterogeneity in lung cancer. A single record per CDR3 protein comes from TCRdb applying MiXCR to the 5' RACE reads. Among about 20,000 distinct CDR3 sequences, 10% were seen once, and the ten largest hold 35% to 40%. The specimen was PBMCs, collected at follow-up. The receptors stem from a female donor with early-stage non-small cell lung cancer. Each CDR3 is given with its conserved first and last residue. A D gene is named only where the DNA matches it firmly. The listing skips clone size in some rows; elsewhere it reads once, few, many or a size class.

J: TRBJ2-7; D: .; length: 14; V: TRBV27; size: many; DNA: TGTGCCAGCAGTCGGGACCGAATTAGCGACGAGCAGTACTTC; CDR3: CASSRDRISDEQYF
J: TRBJ2-7; D: .; length: 14; V: TRBV6-1; size: many; DNA: TGTGCCAGCAGTGAATGGTCCCTCTCCTACGAGCAGTACTTC; CDR3: CASSEWSLSYEQYF
J: TRBJ2-5; D: TRBD2; length: 16; V: TRBV9; size: once; DNA: TGTGCCAGCAGCGTCCGATTAGCGGGAGGAGATGGGACCCAGTACTTC; CDR3: CASSVRLAGGDGTQYF
J: TRBJ2-3; D: TRBD2; length: 16; V: TRBV5-4; size: many; DNA: TGTGCCAGCAGCTTGGCAGCGGTAGCGGGAGGGAGTACGCAGTATTTT; CDR3: CASSLAAVAGGSTQYF
J: TRBJ1-5; D: .; length: 15; V: TRBV12-3/TRBV12-4; size: few; DNA: TGTGCCAGCAGTTTAGGGCGGGGAAGCAATCAGCCCCAGCATTTT; CDR3: CASSLGRGSNQPQHF
J: TRBJ2-3; D: .; length: 17; V: TRBV7-2; size: many; DNA: TGTGCCAGCAGCCCTAGGCGGCGGGGCGTTAGCACAGATACGCAGTATTTT; CDR3: CASSPRRRGVSTDTQYF
J: TRBJ1-5; D: .; length: 14; V: TRBV6-5; size: .; DNA: TGTGCCAGCAGTTACTCAGGGGGAAATCAGCCCCAGCATTTT; CDR3: CASSYSGGNQPQHF
J: TRBJ2-5; D: .; length: 12; V: TRBV29-1; size: medium-sized; DNA: TGCAGCGTTGCGGCAGGGCAAGAGACCCAGTACTTC; CDR3: CSVAAGQETQYF
J: TRBJ2-5; D: TRBD2; length: 15; V: TRBV5-1; size: .; DNA: TGCGCCAGCAGCTTGGCGGGAGGGTTCCGAGAGACCCAGTACTTC; CDR3: CASSLAGGFRETQYF
J: TRBJ1-5; D: TRBD1; length: 14; V: TRBV12-5; size: many; DNA: TGTGCTAGTGGATTGGGACAGGGTAATCAGCCCCAGCATTTT; CDR3: CASGLGQGNQPQHF
J: TRBJ1-1; D: .; length: 14; V: TRBV7-2; size: many; DNA: TGTGCCAGCAGCTTAGAGGTTGAGAACACTGAAGCTTTCTTT; CDR3: CASSLEVENTEAFF
J: TRBJ1-2; D: .; length: 13; V: TRBV5-6; size: many; DNA: TGTGCCAGCAGCTTATCTGGACCCGGGGGCTACACCTTC; CDR3: CASSLSGPGGYTF
J: TRBJ2-3; D: .; length: 14; V: TRBV29-1; size: many; DNA: TGCAGCGTTGGCATGGGGTCGCCCACAGATACGCAGTATTTT; CDR3: CSVGMGSPTDTQYF
J: TRBJ1-3; D: .; length: 14; V: TRBV14; size: few; DNA: TGTGCCAGCAGCCAAGTGGCCGGAGGAAACACCATATATTTT; CDR3: CASSQVAGGNTIYF
J: TRBJ2-2; D: TRBD2; length: 19; V: TRBV4-2; size: many; DNA: TGTGCCAGCAGAAATACTAATGGGGTAGCGGGAGGCAACACCGGGGAGCTGTTTTTT; CDR3: CASRNTNGVAGGNTGELFF
J: TRBJ2-7; D: .; length: 14; V: TRBV5-4; size: few; DNA: TGTGCCAGCAGCTTGGCTGCGGGGCTGGACGAGCAGTACTTC; CDR3: CASSLAAGLDEQYF